These 5 T cell receptor beta chains originate from one sample sequenced in a study of T cell responses to AZD1222 COVID-19 vaccine. Here immunoSEQ multiplex PCR was the method, and the copy in TCRdb shows in-frame clones only, minus some. The sample yields 89,000 or so clones, around 83% seen once. The sequencing used peripheral blood, collected 28 days after the second AZD1222 dose. The receptor set was obtained from an adult who received the AZD1222 COVID-19 vaccine.

This clone was picked up many times. This chain connects TRBV7-9 to TRBJ2-7; TRBD1 is a possible D gene (6 bases). V dropped 5 bases and J dropped 6 bases, with 17 bases sitting between them. The CDR3 runs 14 residues. Germline V gene sequence: CDR1 SEHNR, CDR2 FQNEAQ (reference sequence). The CDR3 protein is CASSATTGRREQYF. In DNA, the CDR3 is TGTGCCAGCAGCGCCACTACAGGGAGACGCGAGCAGTACTTC.

V usage is TRBV29-1 and J usage is TRBJ2-7; 7 bases fit TRBD1. Germline V gene lookup returns CDR1 SQVTM and CDR2 ANQGSEA. Trimming took 1 base from V and 6 from J; bases not matched to a gene: 6. CDR3 length equals 13 residues. CDR3 loop: CSVEGMTGSEQYF. The CDR3 coding sequence is TGCAGCGTTGAAGGGATGACAGGGTCCGAGCAGTACTTC.

V usage is TRBV5-5 and J usage is TRBJ2-3; 15 bases match TRBD2. V shed 4 bases and J 0 bases; nucleotides not matched to a gene: 9. CDR3 length: 19 amino acids. Germline V gene sequence: CDR1 SGHKS, CDR2 YYEKEE (reference sequence). The CDR3 nucleotides are TGTGCCAGCAGCCATAAACCGGGACTAGCGGGAGGAAGCACAGATACGCAGTATTTT. It codes for CASSHKPGLAGGSTDTQYF.

The chain employs TRBV7-2 and TRBJ1-1; possible D gene TRBD1, 6 bases. This CDR3 comprises 14 residues. Trimming took off 4 bases at V and 7 bases at J, with 16 bases between the two ends. Per germline, CDR1 SGHTA and CDR2 FQGNSA. The CDR3 sequence is CASSSRSGVREAFF. CDR3 coding DNA: TGTGCCAGCAGCTCTCGATCAGGGGTTCGTGAAGCTTTCTTT.

The J gene is TRBJ2-2, the V gene TRBV19, with D perhaps assigned TRBD1 or TRBD2 (6 bases each). Per the germline V gene, CDR1 is LNHDA and CDR2 is SQIVND (reference sequence). The CDR3 has 14 amino acids. Trimming stripped 11 bases from V and 1 base from J, with 14 bases between. The CDR3 region has the DNA TGTGCCGTGGGAGGCAGGGGGAACACCGGGGAGCTGTTTTTT. It yields the protein CAVGGRGNTGELFF. Using reference TRBV19 and TRBJ2-2 for the parts outside the CDR3, the full variable domain is DGGITQSPKYLFRKEGQNVTLSCEQNLNHDAMYWYRQDPGQGLRLIYYSQIVNDFQKGDIAEGYSVSREKKESFPLTVTSAQKNPTAFYLCAVGGRGNTGELFFGEGSRLTVL.